The sample holds many counts of the clone carrying this T cell receptor (beta chain). Its antigen is currently unknown. TCRdb used MiXCR to reprocess the reads, holding one entry per CDR3 protein. The sample shows around 550,000 distinct CDR3 sequences, approximately 25% of them seen only once. The sample originates from a study of T cell repertoires in cytomegalovirus infection. On the study more broadly: Public TCR beta signatures provided an indication of both CMV infection and a matching HLA type.

Study-level results: CMV-specific TCR beta clonotypes restricted by HLA-C were the ones dominating the ex vivo response.

The source of this sequence is a human donor in good health (CMV status not recorded). Some clones in this sample may be carry-over from other donors' samples. Input material: PBMCs.

The chain's CDR3 is CASSRLVSSQFF. The CDR3 region has the DNA TGTGCCAGCAGCCGACTAGTTTCCTCGCAGTTCTTC. The V call is TRBV6-2 or TRBV6-3, the J call TRBJ2-1, with TRBD2 as a possible D gene (6 bases). This CDR3 has 12 residues. Trimming took 6 bases from V and 12 from J, leaving 15 bases between them. CDR1 and CDR2 (germline): MNHEY, SVGEGT.